The source of this TCR beta chain is a study of OX40 agonist ivuxolimab in advanced cancers. Study information: Hepatocellular carcinoma, melanoma, renal cell or head and neck cancer occurred in dose-escalation patients. Notes on the study in general: Low levels of normalized T-cell clonal expansion also appeared in some nonresponders.

V lost 2 bases, J lost 4 bases, and 9 bases lay in between. This CDR3 comprises 13 residues. The germline V gene encodes CDR1 KGHSH and CDR2 LQKENI. TCRdb's table, derived via immunoSEQ multiplex PCR, lists solely in-frame clones and lacks some. The data show tens of thousands of clones, about 92% seen once. Cycle 7 day 1, cycle 4 day 1, and baseline were the timepoints at which blood was sampled. In this sample, this clone turned up once. The antigen is unknown. This specimen was CD4+ or CD8+ T cells sorted from blood, taken in a trial of the OX40 agonist ivuxolimab. The rearrangement uses TRBV18 and TRBJ2-7; D is unclear. This TCR derives from an adult with an advanced solid tumor such as melanoma, head and neck, liver or kidney cancer. The CDR3 region is CASSPNHPYEQYF. CDR3 in DNA: TGTGCCAGCTCACCAAATCATCCATACGAGCAGTACTTC.